This T cell receptor (beta chain) was profiled in a study of blood T cell repertoires in COVID-19. Turning to the study itself: T cells, B-cell-depleted T cells, or PBMCs provided the cDNA or gDNA that served as material.

The V end was cut by 5 bases, the J end by 0 bases, with 16 bases between. Germline CDR1 reads SQVTM; CDR2 reads ANQGSEA. This CDR3 spans 15 amino acids. In the source study's methods: Scientists estimated how many nucleated cells there were by amplifying reference gene primers. Libraries were prepared by immunoSEQ multiplex PCR; TCRdb keeps only in-frame clonotypes and omits some of them. For V, J and clone size, that table is used; D and trimming come from the DNA. The sample shows 300,000 to 400,000 clones, 90% of them seen only once. In its sample, this clone was seen a few times. The study recruited people aged about 18 to 90 years across approximately 24 US areas. Which cohort a participant joined came from the clinical history participants gave.

This clonotype was sampled from a man aged 55 to 70 who had recovered from COVID-19. The sequencing input was PBMCs or T cells enriched from blood (not recorded which). This rearrangement joins TRBV29-1 to TRBJ1-2, with D tentatively TRBD1 (6 bases). CDR3 amino acids: CSVPSRTATNYGYTF. The CDR3 DNA reads TGCAGCGTTCCATCAAGGACAGCTACTAACTATGGCTACACCTTC. The variable domain in full, completed from reference TRBV29-1 and TRBJ1-2, reads SAVISQKPSRDICQRGTSLTIQCQVDSQVTMMFWYRQQPGQSLTLIATANQGSEATYESGFVIDKFPISRPNLTFSTLTVSNMSPEDSSIYLCSVPSRTATNYGYTFGSGTRLTVV.